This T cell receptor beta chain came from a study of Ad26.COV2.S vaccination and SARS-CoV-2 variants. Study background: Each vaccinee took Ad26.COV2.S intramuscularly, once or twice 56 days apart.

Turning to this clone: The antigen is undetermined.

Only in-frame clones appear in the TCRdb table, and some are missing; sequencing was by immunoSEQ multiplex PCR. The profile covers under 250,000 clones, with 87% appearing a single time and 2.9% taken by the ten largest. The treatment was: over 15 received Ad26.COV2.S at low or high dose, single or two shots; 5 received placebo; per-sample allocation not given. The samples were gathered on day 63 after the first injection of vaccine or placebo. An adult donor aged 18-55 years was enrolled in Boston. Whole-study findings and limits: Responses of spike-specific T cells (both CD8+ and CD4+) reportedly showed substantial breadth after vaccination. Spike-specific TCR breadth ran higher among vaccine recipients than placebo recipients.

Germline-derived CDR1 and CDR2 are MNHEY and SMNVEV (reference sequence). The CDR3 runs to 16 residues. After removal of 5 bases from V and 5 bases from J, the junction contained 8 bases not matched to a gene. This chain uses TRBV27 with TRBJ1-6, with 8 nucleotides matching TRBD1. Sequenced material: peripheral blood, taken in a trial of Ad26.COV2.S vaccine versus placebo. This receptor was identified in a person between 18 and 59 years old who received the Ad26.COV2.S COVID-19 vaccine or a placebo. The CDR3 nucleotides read TGTGCCAGCAGTAATAGGCCAGGGGGCAATAATTCACCCCTCCACTTT. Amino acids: CASSNRPGGNNSPLHF.